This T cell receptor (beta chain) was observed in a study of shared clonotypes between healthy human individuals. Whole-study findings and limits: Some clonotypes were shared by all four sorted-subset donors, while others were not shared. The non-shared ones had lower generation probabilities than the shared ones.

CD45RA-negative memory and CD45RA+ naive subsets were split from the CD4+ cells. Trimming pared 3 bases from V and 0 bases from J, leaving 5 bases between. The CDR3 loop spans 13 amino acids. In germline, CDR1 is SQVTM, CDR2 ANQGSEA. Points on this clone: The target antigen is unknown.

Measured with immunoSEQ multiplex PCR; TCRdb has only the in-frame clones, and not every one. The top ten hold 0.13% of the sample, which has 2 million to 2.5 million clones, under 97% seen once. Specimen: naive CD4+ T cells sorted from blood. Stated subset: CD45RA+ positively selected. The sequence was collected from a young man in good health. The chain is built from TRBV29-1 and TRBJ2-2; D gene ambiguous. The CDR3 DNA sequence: TGCAGCGTTGACACCTCGAACACCGGGGAGCTGTTTTTT. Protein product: CSVDTSNTGELFF.